The 8 T cell receptor beta chains in this list originate from one sample, sequenced in a study of immune heterogeneity within non-small cell lung tumors. Using 32 V and 13 J primers, multiplex PCR amplified TCR beta CDR3. TCRdb re-derived calls from the multiplex PCR reads in MiXCR, one entry per CDR3 protein. In the table there are fewer than 25,000 distinct CDR3 sequences, 25% to 35% of which are singletons. Template was bulk tumor genomic DNA, approximately 560 ng per sample. During surgery, several far-apart biopsies were obtained from every primary tumor. Patients underwent curative surgery for non-small cell lung cancer (untreated and newly diagnosed). Sequencing was carried out using lung tumor tissue. The receptors stem from a man in his forties or fifties with non-small cell lung cancer.

The chain recombines TRBV19 with TRBJ1-1, with 10 nucleotides matching TRBD1. Germline V gene sequence: CDR1 LNHDA, CDR2 SQIVND (reference sequence). Unmatched junction bases numbered 8, after V lost 6 bases and J lost 4 bases. The length of the CDR3 is 15 residues. This CDR3 reads CASSPLRDRGTEAFF. DNA of the CDR3: TGTGCCAGTAGCCCTCTAAGGGACAGGGGCACTGAAGCTTTCTTT.

The J gene is TRBJ1-4, the V gene TRBV7-8, with no clear D. V was pared by 2 bases and J by 3 bases, with 10 bases between. The CDR3 runs 15 residues. CDR1 SGHVS and CDR2 FQNEAQ come from the germline V gene. CDR3 nucleotide sequence: TGTGCCAGCAGCTTAACCGGGCCGGCTAATGAAAAACTGTTTTTT. This codes for CASSLTGPANEKLFF.

Many counts were recorded for this clonotype. This chain uses TRBV6-1 with TRBJ2-7; a weak D match, TRBD1 (5 bases). The CDR3 covers 14 residues. The V and J ends lost 3 bases and 2 bases respectively, with 11 bases between them. Per the germline V gene, CDR1 is MNHNS and CDR2 is SASEGT. CDR3 in amino acids: CASSERQDTYEQYF. In DNA, the CDR3 is TGTGCCAGCAGTGAGCGTCAGGACACCTACGAGCAGTACTTC.

The chain joins TRBV4-1 to TRBJ2-2; unclear D gene. Trimming took off 0 bases at V and 13 bases at J, with 9 bases between the two ends. The CDR3 is made up of 12 amino acids. Germline V CDR1 and CDR2: MGHRA, YSYEKL. For the CDR3, the DNA is TGCGCCAGCAGCCAAGATGTTGAGGTGCTGTTTTTT. Translated: CASSQDVEVLFF.

The V gene is TRBV4-3, the J gene TRBJ1-5, with D tentatively TRBD1 (5 bases). The CDR3 length is 14 residues. The germline CDR1 and CDR2 sequences are LGHNA and YSLEER. V lost 0 bases to trimming and J lost 8 bases, with 11 bases between them. CDR3 in amino acids: CASSQEWGREPQHF. The DNA of the CDR3 is TGCGCCAGCAGCCAAGAGTGGGGGAGAGAGCCCCAGCATTTT.

This clonotype showed up just a few times. The rearrangement joins TRBV11-2 to TRBJ1-1; D call uncertain. Deletions cut 5 bases from V and 4 bases from J, with 11 bases between. The CDR3 is made up of 13 amino acids. Per the germline V gene, CDR1 is SGHAT and CDR2 is FQNNGV. CDR3 sequence: CASSRTRSTEAFF. CDR3 nucleotide sequence: TGTGCCAGCAGCCGGACTAGGTCCACTGAAGCTTTCTTT.

Of note for this clonotype: With a much larger clone just one base away, this may be a read error. The CDR3 spells CACSDAGEQYF. CDR3 coding DNA: TGCGCCTGCAGTGATGCTGGCGAGCAGTACTTC. This sequence joins TRBV10-1 and TRBJ2-7; D not certain. CDR1 and CDR2 (germline): WNHNN, SYGVQD (reference sequence). CDR3 length equals 11 residues.

Notes on this clonotype: A read error may account for a junction end that differs from germline. DNA for the CDR3: TGTGCCAGAAGTTCCCCGAGCCTGATCCAAGAGACCCAGTACTTC. Its translation: CARSSPSLIQETQYF. This chain joins TRBV12-3 or TRBV12-4 and TRBJ2-5; D remains ambiguous. CDR3 length equals 15 residues.